Listed below are T cell receptor beta chains from one sample, sequenced in a study of CD8 T cells in ankylosing spondylitis. MiXCR, applied by TCRdb to the 5' RACE reads, yields one record per CDR3 protein. The sample consists of approximately 100,000 distinct CDR3 sequences, about 8.5% of them appearing once. Specimen: blood, either unsorted or a sorted T cell fraction (not recorded which). The receptors derive from a male donor with ankylosing spondylitis or in good health (not recorded which). The CDR3 runs from the conserved cysteine through the conserved F or W. The order of the fields is J gene, V gene, D gene, clone size, CDR3 DNA, CDR3 protein. A D gene is named only where the DNA matches it firmly. Clone size is given for some rows only: seen once, a few or many times, or a class if the clone is expanded.

j_gene: TRBJ2-1; v_gene: TRBV29-1; d_gene: TRBD2; abundance: NA; CDR3nt: TGCAGCGTTGAAGGGGCCAGCGGGAGGGCCCAATACAATGAGCAGTTCTTC; CDR3aa: CSVEGASGRAQYNEQFF
j_gene: TRBJ2-1; v_gene: TRBV7-2; d_gene: NA; abundance: many; CDR3nt: TGTGCCAGCAGCTTAGGAGGAGGCGGTTCGGGGATGAATGAGCAGTTCTTC; CDR3aa: CASSLGGGGSGMNEQFF
j_gene: TRBJ1-4; v_gene: TRBV18; d_gene: TRBD1; abundance: many; CDR3nt: TGTGCCAGCTCACCGAACAGGGGGAATGAAAAACTGTTTTTT; CDR3aa: CASSPNRGNEKLFF
j_gene: TRBJ2-2; v_gene: TRBV21-1; d_gene: NA; abundance: many; CDR3nt: TGTGCCAGTGGAGCTTCAGGGCGCGAGGGCACCGGGGAGCTGTTTTTT; CDR3aa: CASGASGREGTGELFF
j_gene: TRBJ2-7; v_gene: TRBV29-1; d_gene: NA; abundance: many; CDR3nt: TGCAGCGTCGAGGTGACAGGGGAGGGGGAAGCCTACGAGCAGTACTTC; CDR3aa: CSVEVTGEGEAYEQYF
j_gene: TRBJ2-7; v_gene: TRBV7-2; d_gene: NA; abundance: many; CDR3nt: TGTGCCAGCAGCCAGGCACGGAACTCCTACGAGCAGTACTTC; CDR3aa: CASSQARNSYEQYF
j_gene: TRBJ2-7; v_gene: TRBV9; d_gene: NA; abundance: many; CDR3nt: TGTGCCAGCAGCGACTCCGCCACCCACGAGCAGTACTTC; CDR3aa: CASSDSATHEQYF
j_gene: TRBJ2-7; v_gene: TRBV7-2; d_gene: TRBD2; abundance: NA; CDR3nt: TGTGCCAGCAGCTTAGGTCTAGCGGGAGGGGGCGCGTACTTC; CDR3aa: CASSLGLAGGGAYF
j_gene: TRBJ2-4; v_gene: TRBV4-3; d_gene: NA; abundance: many; CDR3nt: TGCGCCAGCAGCCAAGGTAGAGGGTGGAACATTCAGTACTTC; CDR3aa: CASSQGRGWNIQYF
j_gene: TRBJ2-7; v_gene: TRBV21-1; d_gene: NA; abundance: many; CDR3nt: TGTGCCAGCAGCAAGAGACATGACGTCGAGGAGCAGTACTTC; CDR3aa: CASSKRHDVEEQYF
j_gene: TRBJ2-1; v_gene: TRBV20-1; d_gene: NA; abundance: NA; CDR3nt: TGCAGTGCTAGAGGTGACAGTTACAATGAGCAGTTCTTC; CDR3aa: CSARGDSYNEQFF
j_gene: TRBJ1-1; v_gene: TRBV7-8; d_gene: NA; abundance: many; CDR3nt: TGTGCCAGCAGCGCTAGCCAGGGGTCGAACACTGAAGCTTTCTTT; CDR3aa: CASSASQGSNTEAFF
j_gene: TRBJ2-7; v_gene: TRBV28; d_gene: TRBD1; abundance: many; CDR3nt: TGTGCCAGCAGTTTGCCCCCGGACAGGGGGCAATCCTACGAGCAGTACTTC; CDR3aa: CASSLPPDRGQSYEQYF
j_gene: TRBJ2-7; v_gene: TRBV27; d_gene: NA; abundance: NA; CDR3nt: TGTGCCAGCAGTTTATCGCCAGGGCCCTACGAGCAGTACTTC; CDR3aa: CASSLSPGPYEQYF
j_gene: TRBJ1-1; v_gene: TRBV27; d_gene: NA; abundance: few; CDR3nt: TGTGCCAGCAGTGCGGGGTTGTTGGGACCTGAAGCTTTCTTT; CDR3aa: CASSAGLLGPEAFF
j_gene: TRBJ2-3; v_gene: TRBV6-2/TRBV6-3; d_gene: NA; abundance: many; CDR3nt: TGTGCCAGCAGTGACACCGGGACTCCAACAGATACGCAGTATTTT; CDR3aa: CASSDTGTPTDTQYF
j_gene: TRBJ1-3; v_gene: TRBV5-5; d_gene: NA; abundance: many; CDR3nt: TGTGCCAGCAGCTCTAGGGGACCCCTCTCTGGAAACACCATATATTTT; CDR3aa: CASSSRGPLSGNTIYF
j_gene: TRBJ1-2; v_gene: TRBV5-1; d_gene: NA; abundance: many; CDR3nt: TGCGCCAGCAGCAACGGCCGGGTCAGAGAGGATCATGGCTACACCTTC; CDR3aa: CASSNGRVREDHGYTF
j_gene: TRBJ2-3; v_gene: TRBV9; d_gene: TRBD2; abundance: many; CDR3nt: TGTGCCAGCAGCGTAGATTTAGCGGGAGGTCGGGATACGCAGTATTTT; CDR3aa: CASSVDLAGGRDTQYF
j_gene: TRBJ2-1; v_gene: TRBV12-3/TRBV12-4; d_gene: TRBD2; abundance: many; CDR3nt: TGTGCCAGCAGCAAACCCGGGACTAGCGGGAGGGTTAAGCAGTTCTTC; CDR3aa: CASSKPGTSGRVKQFF
j_gene: TRBJ2-3; v_gene: TRBV25-1; d_gene: TRBD2; abundance: few; CDR3nt: TGTGCCAGCAGCGAAGGACTAGCGGGAGGGGGAGATACGCAGTATTTT; CDR3aa: CASSEGLAGGGDTQYF
j_gene: TRBJ1-4; v_gene: TRBV12-3/TRBV12-4; d_gene: TRBD1; abundance: many; CDR3nt: TGTGCCAGCAGGAGGGACAGGGCAACTAATGAAAAACTGTTTTTT; CDR3aa: CASRRDRATNEKLFF
j_gene: TRBJ2-7; v_gene: TRBV7-9; d_gene: TRBD1; abundance: many; CDR3nt: TGTGCCAGCAGCGCGGTGGACAGGAAGGACTTC; CDR3aa: CASSAVDRKDF
j_gene: TRBJ2-5; v_gene: TRBV3-1; d_gene: NA; abundance: NA; CDR3nt: TGTGCCACCAGCCAAGATAAGGGGGGACAGAGACAAGAGACCCAGTACTTC; CDR3aa: CATSQDKGGQRQETQYF
j_gene: TRBJ2-1; v_gene: TRBV5-1; d_gene: TRBD2; abundance: NA; CDR3nt: TGCGCCAGCAGCGTGGGACTAGCCTACAATGAGCAGTTCTTC; CDR3aa: CASSVGLAYNEQFF
j_gene: TRBJ1-5; v_gene: TRBV12-3/TRBV12-4; d_gene: NA; abundance: many; CDR3nt: TGTGCCAGCAGTTTTGATACAGTCCGGACATCCTCGGGATTCGATCAGCCCCAGCATTTT; CDR3aa: CASSFDTVRTSSGFDQPQHF
j_gene: TRBJ2-7; v_gene: TRBV7-9; d_gene: NA; abundance: NA; CDR3nt: TGTGCCAGCAGCCCACAGCTACTCTACGAGCAGTACTTC; CDR3aa: CASSPQLLYEQYF
j_gene: TRBJ1-5; v_gene: TRBV7-2; d_gene: NA; abundance: many; CDR3nt: TGTGCCAGCAGCGGGGTGGCAGGGGTTCAGCCCCAGCATTTT; CDR3aa: CASSGVAGVQPQHF
j_gene: TRBJ1-5; v_gene: TRBV6-1; d_gene: NA; abundance: NA; CDR3nt: TGTGCCAGCAGTGAAGCGCTAGTCCGGGACGATAGCAATCAGCCCCAGCATTTT; CDR3aa: CASSEALVRDDSNQPQHF
j_gene: TRBJ2-7; v_gene: TRBV7-2; d_gene: TRBD1; abundance: many; CDR3nt: TGTGCCAGCAGCTGGGACAGGGTTTCTGGCGAGCAGTACTTC; CDR3aa: CASSWDRVSGEQYF
j_gene: TRBJ2-1; v_gene: TRBV18; d_gene: TRBD2; abundance: many; CDR3nt: TGTGCCAGCTCACCACCTCTAGCGGGATGGAATGAGCAGTTCTTC; CDR3aa: CASSPPLAGWNEQFF
j_gene: TRBJ1-6; v_gene: TRBV7-6; d_gene: NA; abundance: NA; CDR3nt: TGTGCCAGCAGCCCTGGGACCCCCTCCTATAATTCACCCCTCCACTTT; CDR3aa: CASSPGTPSYNSPLHF
j_gene: TRBJ2-3; v_gene: TRBV20-1; d_gene: NA; abundance: few; CDR3nt: TGCAGTGCTAGAGCCTCGACCCATACAGATACGCAGTATTTT; CDR3aa: CSARASTHTDTQYF
j_gene: TRBJ2-1; v_gene: TRBV7-2; d_gene: TRBD1; abundance: many; CDR3nt: TGTGCCAGCAGCCTACAGGGGGTCTACAATGAGCAGTTCTTC; CDR3aa: CASSLQGVYNEQFF
j_gene: TRBJ2-7; v_gene: TRBV5-1; d_gene: TRBD1; abundance: many; CDR3nt: TGCGCCAGCAGTTCTGGACAGGGGAAGGTTTACGAGCAGTACTTC; CDR3aa: CASSSGQGKVYEQYF
j_gene: TRBJ2-7; v_gene: TRBV18; d_gene: NA; abundance: NA; CDR3nt: TGTGCCAGCTCACCACCAGGGGCATCCTACGAGCAGTACTTC; CDR3aa: CASSPPGASYEQYF
j_gene: TRBJ2-1; v_gene: TRBV6-8; d_gene: TRBD2; abundance: NA; CDR3nt: TGTGCCAGCAGTCGGACTAGCGGGGACAATGAGCAGTTCTTC; CDR3aa: CASSRTSGDNEQFF
j_gene: TRBJ1-1; v_gene: TRBV28; d_gene: NA; abundance: NA; CDR3nt: TGTGCCAGCATCCTCAGACAAATGAACACTGAAGCTTTCTTT; CDR3aa: CASILRQMNTEAFF
j_gene: TRBJ1-2; v_gene: TRBV7-2; d_gene: NA; abundance: few; CDR3nt: TGTGCCAGCAGCTTAGACGGGACTGGCTACACCTTC; CDR3aa: CASSLDGTGYTF
j_gene: TRBJ1-1; v_gene: TRBV12-3/TRBV12-4; d_gene: NA; abundance: many; CDR3nt: TGTGCCAGCAGTTCGGGCAGGGTGAACACTGAAGCTTTCTTT; CDR3aa: CASSSGRVNTEAFF
j_gene: TRBJ1-2; v_gene: TRBV14; d_gene: NA; abundance: many; CDR3nt: TGTGCCAGCAGCCCCGCAGGGTCCGGCCTCTATGGCTACACCTTC; CDR3aa: CASSPAGSGLYGYTF
j_gene: TRBJ2-1; v_gene: TRBV29-1; d_gene: TRBD1; abundance: many; CDR3nt: TGCAGCGTTGAAGAGGGACAGGGGGCCGGTGAGCAGTTCTTC; CDR3aa: CSVEEGQGAGEQFF
j_gene: TRBJ1-2; v_gene: TRBV10-3; d_gene: TRBD1; abundance: many; CDR3nt: TGTGCCATCAGGGGCCCCGGGACAGAATATGGCTACACCTTC; CDR3aa: CAIRGPGTEYGYTF
j_gene: TRBJ1-4; v_gene: TRBV20-1; d_gene: NA; abundance: many; CDR3nt: TGCAGTGCTAGACGCGGGGGCAGGGCGAATGAAAAACTGTTTTTT; CDR3aa: CSARRGGRANEKLFF
j_gene: TRBJ1-5; v_gene: TRBV12-5; d_gene: NA; abundance: many; CDR3nt: TGTGCTAGTGGTTTGTCCGGAGCAGGGTTGTGGCAGCCCCAGCATTTT; CDR3aa: CASGLSGAGLWQPQHF
j_gene: TRBJ1-5; v_gene: TRBV20-1; d_gene: NA; abundance: many; CDR3nt: TGCAGTGCAGCCCACACGACAGTTGCTCATCAGCCCCAGCATTTT; CDR3aa: CSAAHTTVAHQPQHF
j_gene: TRBJ2-3; v_gene: TRBV5-1; d_gene: NA; abundance: many; CDR3nt: TGCGCCAGCAGCTTGGGTGCGGCAGATACGCAGTATTTT; CDR3aa: CASSLGAADTQYF
j_gene: TRBJ1-2; v_gene: TRBV20-1; d_gene: NA; abundance: NA; CDR3nt: TGCAGTGCTAGGGACGGCGGGGGTTTGTATGGCTACACCTTC; CDR3aa: CSARDGGGLYGYTF
j_gene: TRBJ1-5; v_gene: TRBV6-5; d_gene: TRBD1; abundance: many; CDR3nt: TGTGCCAGCAGTTACGGCCTTGGACAGGGGAAGGGAAATCAGCCCCAGCATTTT; CDR3aa: CASSYGLGQGKGNQPQHF
j_gene: TRBJ2-4; v_gene: TRBV7-8; d_gene: NA; abundance: many; CDR3nt: TGTGCCAGCAGCAGAAAACAGGGAGGGGACATTCAGTACTTC; CDR3aa: CASSRKQGGDIQYF
j_gene: TRBJ2-5; v_gene: TRBV9; d_gene: TRBD1; abundance: many; CDR3nt: TGTGCCAGCAGCGGAAGAACAGGGGGCCGAGAGACCCAGTACTTC; CDR3aa: CASSGRTGGRETQYF
j_gene: TRBJ1-1; v_gene: TRBV20-1; d_gene: NA; abundance: few; CDR3nt: TGCAGTGCTCGACCCGGGACGCAGAACACTGAAGCTTTCTTT; CDR3aa: CSARPGTQNTEAFF